This is a list of T cell receptor beta chains from one sample in a study of control samples from healthy donors and cancer patients. Profiling relied on immunoSEQ multiplex PCR, and the TCRdb table lists in-frame clones only, not all of them. This sample has 110,000 to 150,000 clones, with roughly 90% found just once. Material for sequencing was blood. The origin of the receptors is a man younger than 45 in good health. Both conserved end residues are part of each CDR3. The order of the fields is J gene, clone size, V gene, D gene, CDR3 DNA, CDR3 protein. A D gene is named only where the DNA matches it firmly. Not all rows give a size; the values are once, few, many and, for expanded clones, a class.

TRBJ1-1 - TRBV24-1 - TGTGCCACCAGTGATGCCGGGACAATTGAAGCTTTCTTT CATSDAGTIEAFF
TRBJ2-2 - TRBV29-1 - TGCAGCGTTGAAGATAGGGGTACGGCAGGGAGTAATTTAGCCGGGGAGCTGTTTTTT CSVEDRGTAGSNLAGELFF
TRBJ1-5 few TRBV30 TRBD1 TGTGCCTGGAGTCGGACAGGGGGGGATCAGCCCCAGCATTTT CAWSRTGGDQPQHF
TRBJ1-1 once TRBV9 - TGTGCCAGCAGCGTAGGCGGGACGGCGAACACTGAAGCTTTCTTT CASSVGGTANTEAFF
TRBJ2-7 once TRBV5-6 - TGTGCCAGCAGCTCACGGGGTCGAGGGAACGAGCAGTACTTC CASSSRGRGNEQYF
TRBJ1-1 - TRBV4-1 - TGCGCCAGCAGCCAAGGATGGGGGGGCGCGGCCGAAGCTTTCTTT CASSQGWGGAAEAFF
TRBJ2-2 - TRBV28 TRBD2 TGTGCCAGCCGATCCAGCGGGAGCTACACCGGGGAGCTGTTTTTT CASRSSGSYTGELFF
TRBJ2-1 once TRBV29-1 - TGCAGCGTTGAAGATCGATGGAAGGGCGAGCAGTTCTTC CSVEDRWKGEQFF
TRBJ1-1 once TRBV19 - TGTGCCAGTAGTTATTTCAGTAACGAAGCTTTCTTT CASSYFSNEAFF
TRBJ2-7 - TRBV5-4 TRBD2 TGTGCCAGCAGCGGGGGGACTAGCGGGTTCTACGAGCAGTACTTC CASSGGTSGFYEQYF
TRBJ2-7 - TRBV14 TRBD2 TGTGCCAGCAGGATACTTCGAAGGGAGGGTATGGTTCCCTACGAGCAGTACTTC CASRILRREGMVPYEQYF
TRBJ2-7 - TRBV25-1 TRBD1 TGTGCCAGCAGTGGGAGGGCCGGGACAGGAGCCTACGAGCAGTACTTC CASSGRAGTGAYEQYF
TRBJ1-4 - TRBV2 TRBD1 TGTGCCAGCACCCAAGACAGGGGAGCAAAACTGTTTTTT CASTQDRGAKLFF
TRBJ2-2 - TRBV30 - TGTGCCTGGAGTGTCCAGTCAAACACCGGGGAGCTGTTTTTT CAWSVQSNTGELFF
TRBJ2-1 - TRBV3-1/TRBV3-2 TRBD2 TGTGCCAGCAGCCTTGCTAGCGGGAAAAATGAGCAGTTCTTC CASSLASGKNEQFF